A selection of T cell receptor beta chains follows, all from one sample in a study of blood T cells in healthy people across ages. TCRdb re-analysed the 5' RACE reads in MiXCR, keeping a single row per CDR3 protein. The sample has around 780,000 distinct CDR3 sequences, around a quarter seen once. These sequences were also reported in another study, on T cells of mothers and their children.

The sample consisted of blood. The receptors here all came from a boy aged 5-17 years in good health. CDR3s include the opening cysteine and the closing phenylalanine or tryptophan.

V gene,J gene,CDR3 protein
TRBV12-3/TRBV12-4,TRBJ1-4,CASSWDRAEKLFF
TRBV12-3/TRBV12-4,TRBJ1-2,CASNFQLGIGGFNGYTF
TRBV28,TRBJ2-4,CASSLGGSSGIQYF
TRBV12-3/TRBV12-4,TRBJ1-2,CASSPTRTGGYYGYTF
TRBV29-1,TRBJ1-2,CSVVKGDLPGYTF
TRBV29-1,TRBJ2-1,CSAVETLREQFF
TRBV29-1,.,CSGRDRGHEQYF
TRBV2,TRBJ2-1,CASGTETYNEQFF
TRBV29-1,TRBJ1-1,CSATGRATEAFF
TRBV7-2,TRBJ2-7,CASSLKGIVYEQYF
TRBV27,TRBJ2-1,CASTAASVGLNEQFF
TRBV20-1,TRBJ2-1,CSARDPRALAGGPGEQFF
TRBV10-3,TRBJ2-5,CAISESSGGGQETQYF
TRBV4-1,TRBJ2-7,CASSPHDRVYEQYF
TRBV5-5,.,CASYLGTGGAETQYF
TRBV13,TRBJ2-7,CASSNPTETYEQYF
TRBV28,TRBJ2-1,CASSLAQAVYNEQFF
TRBV2,TRBJ2-6,CASSEGTAGANVLTF
TRBV28,TRBJ2-1,CASRLTSGTYNEQFF
TRBV6-2/TRBV6-3,TRBJ1-2,CASGQGFIYGYTF
TRBV7-9,TRBJ1-2,CASSSPPENYGYTF
TRBV4-2,TRBJ1-1,CASSQGEAFF
TRBV11-2,TRBJ1-2,CASSTPYRSNYGYTF
TRBV5-1,TRBJ2-3,CASSRPGIASTDTQYF
TRBV5-1,TRBJ1-4,CASSLAPGNEKLFF
TRBV11-2,TRBJ2-1,CASSFDRDEQFF
TRBV5-1,TRBJ2-5,CASSYGTGVPGETQYF
TRBV12-3/TRBV12-4,TRBJ1-5,CASTPGQAFSQPQHF
TRBV4-1,TRBJ1-2,CASSQGEGIAGDYGYTF
TRBV3-1,TRBJ2-3,CASSLDVSTDTQYF
TRBV7-9,TRBJ1-4,CASSRRQGEKLFF
TRBV15,TRBJ2-5,CATTAHREETQYF
TRBV11-1,TRBJ2-1,CASTFKGVGSNEQFF
TRBV5-1,TRBJ2-3,CASSLSTGFVDTQYF
TRBV7-9,TRBJ1-2,CASSNRDSYYGYTF
TRBV28,TRBJ2-5,CASIQGAGETQYF
TRBV6-5,TRBJ1-4,CASSQGILGERLFF
TRBV12-3/TRBV12-4,TRBJ1-5,CASSKLRQGVGYGSNQPQHF
TRBV6-6,TRBJ2-5,CASSYSGQGQETQYF
TRBV25-1,TRBJ1-4,CASSEYSGPNEKLFF
TRBV27,TRBJ1-6,CASTTGTDNSPLHF
TRBV25-1,TRBJ2-6,CASSITSGANVLTF
TRBV20-1,TRBJ2-7,CSAPDRRSYEQYF
TRBV20-1,.,CSANRASETQYF
TRBV30,TRBJ1-2,CAWSPRDRGYYGYTF
TRBV25-1,TRBJ1-4,CASTADLGREKLFF
TRBV7-9,TRBJ2-7,CASSRSQGYEQYF
TRBV5-6,TRBJ1-2,CASAPDGDRVNYGYTF
TRBV7-2,TRBJ2-5,CASSLSRDGGGPRTQYF
TRBV29-1,TRBJ1-2,CSAWEEGYTF
TRBV7-9,TRBJ1-3,CASSVGWGNRNTIYF
TRBV4-2,TRBJ2-3,CASSQGSGADTQYF
TRBV27,TRBJ2-2,CASTISGGTGELFF
TRBV2,TRBJ1-1,CASSGRQVNTEAFF